Presented here are 8 T cell receptor beta chains from one specimen sequenced in a study of blood T cell repertoires in COVID-19. Method: immunoSEQ multiplex PCR; TCRdb's copy keeps in-frame clones and lacks some. Of over 200,000 clones in the sample, 88% were seen once. Sequencing was done on a sample of peripheral blood. The receptors derive from a woman between 55 and 75 years old with acute or convalescent COVID-19.

As for this clone: The sample carries other DNA sequences with the same CDR3. The chain couples TRBV7-2 to TRBJ1-1, with D perhaps matching TRBD1 (6 bases). There are 14 residues in the CDR3. The V end was cut by 1 base, the J end by 11 bases, with 17 bases between. Looked up from germline, CDR1 is SGHTA and CDR2 is FQGNSA. DNA for the CDR3: TGTGCCAGCAGCTTAGAAGGGCGGGGGGGCTGGGCTTTCTTT. It encodes CASSLEGRGGWAFF.

The chain combines TRBV7-3 with TRBJ2-7; TRBD1 matches at 7 bases. Trimming took 5 bases from V and 3 from J; bases not matched to a gene: 4. Germline V gene sequence: CDR1 SGHTA, CDR2 FQGTGA. The length of the CDR3 is 13 residues. The CDR3 coding sequence is TGTGCCAGCAGCCCCGACAGGGTCTACGAGCAGTACTTC. Protein: CASSPDRVYEQYF. Using reference TRBV7-3 and TRBJ2-7 for the parts outside the CDR3, the full variable domain is GAGVSQTPSNKVTEKGKYVELRCDPISGHTALYWYRQSLGQGPEFLIYFQGTGAADDSGLPNDRFFAVRPEGSVSTLKIQRTERGDSAVYLCASSPDRVYEQYFGPGTRLTVT.

The chain links TRBV11-2 to TRBJ1-4, with 7 bases that match TRBD1. The CDR3 consists of 15 residues. The V and J ends lost 1 base and 6 bases, in that order; junction bases with no gene match: 5. Germline V CDR1 and CDR2: SGHAT, FQNNGV. CDR3 sequence: CASSLGDRVDEKLFF. In DNA form, the CDR3 reads TGTGCCAGCAGCTTAGGGGACAGAGTAGATGAAAAACTGTTTTTT.

This chain joins TRBV11-1 and TRBJ1-5; the match to TRBD1 covers 10 bases. This CDR3 is 14 amino acids long. Germline CDR1 is SGHAT and CDR2 is FQDESV (reference sequence). The junction had 1 base not matched to a gene; V was cut back by 3 bases and J by 5 bases. As DNA, the CDR3 is TGTGCCAGCAGCTTGGGGACAGGGGATCAGCCCCAGCATTTT. Translation: CASSLGTGDQPQHF.

The rearrangement joins TRBV21-1 to TRBJ2-7; TRBD2 is the table's D call, not checked against the DNA. TRBV21-1 is assigned pseudogene status. This CDR3 contains 15 residues. For the CDR3, the DNA is TGTGCCAGCAGCAAACTAAGCGGGGCATCCTACGAGCAGTACTTC. It encodes CASSKLSGASYEQYF.

In nucleotides, the CDR3 is TGTGCCAGCAGTTACGGGCTAGCGGGCGATGAGCAGTTCTTC. Its translation is CASSYGLAGDEQFF. V is TRBV6-5 and J is TRBJ2-1; 8 bases agree with TRBD2. V was pared by 2 bases and J by 8 bases, with 5 bases of the junction left unmatched. CDR3 size: 14 residues. The germline V gene encodes CDR1 MNHEY and CDR2 SVGAGI.

The chain has TRBV6-2 or TRBV6-3 and TRBJ1-3; the match to TRBD1 covers 7 bases. This CDR3 comprises 16 residues. Germline lookup yields CDR1 MNHEY and CDR2 SVGEGT. The V gene end was trimmed by 2 bases and the J gene end by 0 bases; junction bases not matched to a gene: 4. The CDR3 loop is CASSYVGQSSGNTIYF. DNA for the CDR3: TGTGCCAGCAGTTACGTGGGACAGAGCTCTGGAAACACCATATATTTT.

This clone has a single count. V is TRBV3-1 (or the pseudogene TRBV3-2) and J is TRBJ1-2; TRBD1 aligns across 9 bases. There are 13 residues in the CDR3. The ends lost 4 bases at V and 4 bases at J; junction bases unmatched: 1. Germline assignment: CDR1 LGHDT and CDR2 YNNKEL (reference sequence). This chain's CDR3 is CASSPGQGYGYTF. CDR3 coding DNA: TGTGCCAGCAGCCCGGGACAGGGCTATGGCTACACCTTC.